This record covers a single T cell receptor (beta chain). The specificity of this receptor is unknown. No qualities accompany the bases; no much larger clone lies one base away. This sample also contains other DNA sequences that code for the same CDR3. TCRbeta CDR3 regions were amplified from genomic DNA by means of the immunoSEQ Assay, a bias-controlled multiplex PCR. Per the authors' processing: The number of nucleated cells in each sample was estimated by amplification of reference gene primers within the assay. To quantify the absolute abundance of each unique TCRbeta CDR3 rearrangement, sequence reads were collapsed and filtered. For each sample, productive Simpson clonality was calculated as the square root of Simpson's diversity index across productive rearrangements. TCRdb obtained this table from immuneACCESS and retained in-frame rearrangements with V and J assigned. These tables miss some clones; where compared with another copy, unresolved V genes account for less than half of the shortfall, and the remainder is unexplained. V and J calls and clone size are as listed in that table; D and trimming were resolved from the DNA. For this sample the table gives some 200,000 clones, of which just over 85% were detected only once. Together, the top ten hold 1.5% of the sample.

The data originate from a study of blood T cell repertoires in COVID-19 (dated by TCRdb to the early 2020s). General notes on the study: The collaborator samples originated in the United States, Italy and Spain and spanned the acute and convalescent phases of COVID-19. The prospective study material was composed of cDNA or gDNA derived from T cells, B-cell-depleted T cells, or PBMCs. Subjects who had been exposed to COVID-19, were actively infected with it, or had recovered from it provided the deeply sampled blood TCRbeta repertoires that made up the dataset. The repertoires were released in a freely available public database meant as a resource for research on the immune response to SARS-CoV-2. Samples were obtained from the ongoing ImmuneRACE study (first 160 participants) and from over 1,000 subjects provided by 6 global collaborators. Nearly every sample came with metadata listing a de-identified subject ID, COVID-19 status, age in years and sex. Where available, HLA class I and class II types were obtained from metadata supplied by the sample provider rather than from assay-based typing.

What the authors observed across the whole study: The quantity of clinical and demographic metadata differed by source and by participant and was supplied without curation.

Trimming at the junction amounts to 2 bases on V and 0 bases on J, and the germline ends lie 11 bases apart. From the germline V gene (reference sequence), CDR1 is LNHDA and CDR2 is SQIVND. From the cysteine up to the phenylalanine, the CDR3 has a length of 16 residues. Solely the CDR3 DNA is kept, with 48 bases framed from the first base. Each collaborating institution followed its own protocols to collect whole blood in K2EDTA tubes. For TCRbeta analysis, collaborators shipped samples in one of three forms: frozen whole blood, isolated PBMCs, or DNA extracted from either of those sample types. This sequence uses TRBV19 and TRBJ2-1; matching of 5 bases hints at TRBD2 as the D gene. The receptor was isolated from a man aged 18 to 35 with active or convalescent COVID-19. The sequencing sample was made of peripheral blood. The CDR3 amino acid sequence is: CASSIPSGSSYNEQFF. In nucleotides, the sequence is TGTGCCAGTAGTATACCCAGCGGAAGCTCCTACAATGAGCAGTTCTTC.